This T cell receptor (beta chain) was documented in a study of OX40 agonist ivuxolimab in advanced cancers. Looking at the study overall: The dose of intravenous ivuxolimab that patients received every 2 weeks ranged from 0.01 to 10 mg/kg. Under the entry rules, prior anti-PD-1, anti-PD-L1 or anti-CTLA-4 therapy was allowed, and less than 50% had some.

This clone appeared a single time. Measured with immunoSEQ multiplex PCR; TCRdb has only the in-frame clones, and not every one. The sample shows approximately 74,000 clones, approximately 91% of them seen only once. Germline V gene lookup returns CDR1 SQVTM and CDR2 ANQGSEA. The V gene lost 4 bases and the J gene lost 0 bases, with 12 bases spanning the gap. The length of the CDR3 is 14 residues. The chain has TRBV29-1 and TRBJ1-1; no reliable D call. Sequenced here: CD4+ or CD8+ T cells sorted from blood, sampled in a trial of the OX40 agonist ivuxolimab. This receptor was taken from an adult with an advanced solid tumor such as melanoma, head and neck, liver or kidney cancer. The CDR3 here is CSVAQSGLNTEAFF. CDR3 nucleotides: TGCAGCGTTGCGCAGTCAGGCTTGAACACTGAAGCTTTCTTT.